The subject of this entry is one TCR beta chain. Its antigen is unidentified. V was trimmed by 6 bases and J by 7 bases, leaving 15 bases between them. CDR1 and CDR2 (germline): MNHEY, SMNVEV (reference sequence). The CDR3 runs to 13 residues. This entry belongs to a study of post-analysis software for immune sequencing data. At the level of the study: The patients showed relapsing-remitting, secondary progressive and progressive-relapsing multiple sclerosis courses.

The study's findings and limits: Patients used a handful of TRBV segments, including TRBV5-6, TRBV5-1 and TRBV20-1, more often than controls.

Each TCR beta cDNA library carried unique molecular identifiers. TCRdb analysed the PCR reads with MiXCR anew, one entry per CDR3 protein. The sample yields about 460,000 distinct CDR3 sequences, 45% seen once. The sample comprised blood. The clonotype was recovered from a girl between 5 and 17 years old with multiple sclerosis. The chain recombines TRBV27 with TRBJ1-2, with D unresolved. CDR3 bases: TGTGCCAGCAGCGGACTTCTCATGGGTGGCTACACCTTC. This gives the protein CASSGLLMGGYTF.